One sample yielded the 10 T cell receptor beta chains listed below, sequenced in a study of blood T cell repertoires in COVID-19. Some clones are missing from TCRdb's copy, which holds only in-frame ones; the method was immunoSEQ multiplex PCR. The table has around 70,000 clones, about four fifths seen once. Sample: peripheral blood. Receptors were obtained from a man between 65 and 85 years old with acute or convalescent COVID-19.

This chain joins TRBV11-2 and TRBJ2-7; D call uncertain. The CDR3 totals 13 residues. CDR1 SGHAT and CDR2 FQNNGV come from the germline V gene. Trimming removed 10 bases at V and 0 bases at J, with 13 bases between. The CDR3 loop is CATRFSSSYEQYF. The CDR3 DNA sequence: TGTGCCACCAGATTTAGTAGCTCCTACGAGCAGTACTTC.

The V gene is TRBV19, the J gene TRBJ2-1; TRBD2 aligns across 7 bases. After removal of 5 bases from V and 4 bases from J, the junction contained 8 bases not matched to a gene. The germline V gene encodes CDR1 LNHDA and CDR2 SQIVND (reference sequence). The CDR3 consists of 15 residues. The CDR3 is CASSPRDYGYNEQFF. The CDR3, as DNA: TGTGCCAGTAGTCCCCGGGACTATGGGTACAATGAGCAGTTCTTC.

The J gene is TRBJ2-7, the V gene TRBV5-1; 11 bases line up with TRBD2. V lost 5 bases, J lost 3 bases, and 7 bases stayed unmatched. The CDR3 is 15 amino acids. Germline V gene data show CDR1 as SGHRS and CDR2 as YFSETQ. CDR3 bases: TGCGCCAGCAGTCATAGCGGGAGGGATCTCTACGAGCAGTACTTC. This encodes CASSHSGRDLYEQYF.

This clone was seen more than once but under ten times. This chain uses TRBV2 with TRBJ2-7; no clear D gene. Germline loops: CDR1 SNHLY, CDR2 FYNNEI. Trimming cost V 6 bases and J 4 bases, with 4 bases left between them. The CDR3 length is 10 residues. CDR3 in amino acids: CASSLYEQYF. DNA for the CDR3: TGTGCCAGCAGCCTTTACGAGCAGTACTTC.

This chain connects TRBV6-5 to TRBJ1-2; TRBD1 matches at 7 bases. The CDR3 runs to 13 residues. CDR1 is MNHEY and CDR2 is SVGAGI in the germline V gene. With 6 bases clipped from V and 6 bases from J, the junction kept 7 bases outside the gene matches. The CDR3 sequence: CASRTRQGDGYTF. The CDR3 region has the DNA TGTGCCAGCAGAACCAGACAGGGCGATGGCTACACCTTC.

The genes are TRBV2 and TRBJ2-1; D not certain. Trimming cost V 0 bases and J 2 bases, with 8 bases left between them. Germline loops: CDR1 SNHLY, CDR2 FYNNEI. The CDR3 covers 15 residues. This CDR3 is CASSEARPTYNEQFF. The DNA of the CDR3 is TGTGCCAGCAGTGAAGCGCGCCCAACCTACAATGAGCAGTTCTTC.

This chain joins TRBV28 and TRBJ2-7, with D unclear. CDR1 is MDHEN, CDR2 SYDVKM, per germline. Trimming took 7 bases from V and 3 from J, leaving 13 bases between them. The CDR3 spans 13 residues. The CDR3 nucleotides are TGTGCCAGCACCCCCCCTGGGCTCTACGAGCAGTACTTC. The encoded protein is CASTPPGLYEQYF.

V is TRBV5-4 and J is TRBJ1-2; maybe TRBD1 (6 bases). The CDR3 contains 13 residues. V was clipped by 0 bases and J by 3 bases, with 6 bases between them. Germline CDR1 reads SGHNT; CDR2 reads YYREEE (reference sequence). The CDR3 loop reads CASSLGQDYGYTF. The CDR3 coding sequence is TGTGCCAGCAGCTTGGGACAGGACTATGGCTACACCTTC.

The gene calls are TRBV2 and TRBJ1-1, with D possibly TRBD1 on 6 matching bases. Trimming stripped 6 bases from V and 7 bases from J, with 12 bases between. CDR1 and CDR2 from the germline V gene are SNHLY and FYNNEI. The CDR3 contains 12 residues. The CDR3 reads CASSVQGVEAFF. CDR3 in DNA: TGTGCCAGCAGCGTACAGGGAGTTGAAGCTTTCTTT.

The rearrangement links TRBV29-1 to TRBJ2-1; 12 bases are a match to TRBD1. Germline CDR1 SQVTM, CDR2 ANQGSEA. V shed 7 bases, J shed 8 bases, and the junction held 12 bases outside the gene matches. The CDR3 spans 15 residues. The CDR3 sequence: CSAPRDRGRLDEQFF. The CDR3 DNA is TGCAGCGCCCCCCGGGACAGGGGGCGCTTGGATGAGCAGTTCTTC.